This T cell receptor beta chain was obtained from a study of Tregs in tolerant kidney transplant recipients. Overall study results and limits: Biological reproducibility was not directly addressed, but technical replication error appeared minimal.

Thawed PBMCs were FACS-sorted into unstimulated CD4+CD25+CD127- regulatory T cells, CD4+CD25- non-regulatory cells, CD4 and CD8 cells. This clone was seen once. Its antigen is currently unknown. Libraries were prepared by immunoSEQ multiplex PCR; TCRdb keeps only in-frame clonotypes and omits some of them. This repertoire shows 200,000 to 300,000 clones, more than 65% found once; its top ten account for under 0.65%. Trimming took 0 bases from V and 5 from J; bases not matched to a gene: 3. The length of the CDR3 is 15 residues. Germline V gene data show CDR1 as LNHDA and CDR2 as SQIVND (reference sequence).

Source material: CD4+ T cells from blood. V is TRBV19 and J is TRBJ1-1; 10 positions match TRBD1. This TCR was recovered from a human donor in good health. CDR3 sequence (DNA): TGTGCCAGTAGTATAGAGACAGGGGGCTGGACTGAAGCTTTCTTT. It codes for CASSIETGGWTEAFF.